The subject of this entry is one TCR beta chain. Its antigen is not identified. The source of the sample is a study of cytomegalovirus exposure and HLA in healthy donors. Study observations and caveats: The records held CMV serostatus as the only immune exposure information. TCR beta chains numbering about 160 were designated cytomegalovirus-associated.

CDR3 length: 13 residues. Germline V gives CDR1 MNHEY, CDR2 SMNVEV (reference sequence). V was clipped by 6 bases and J by 5 bases; unmatched bases: 3. The PCR employed 60 Vbeta primers together with 13 Jbeta primers. Original processing notes: It was a later analysis that counted 79 million or so unique TCR beta chains, of which 9 million to 13 million were shared. Repertoires were generated with immunoSEQ multiplex PCR, while TCRdb's copy carries only in-frame clones and drops some. The DNA gave D and trimming, while V, J and clone size come from that table. The data hold around 38,000 clones, with 66% observed a single time.

This chain connects TRBV27 to TRBJ1-4, with 7 bases matching TRBD1. The source is a man aged 50 to 60 in good health and CMV-seropositive. Source material: PBMCs. CDR3 loop: CASRSTGNEKLFF. CDR3 DNA: TGTGCCAGCAGGTCGACAGGGAATGAAAAACTGTTTTTT.